The 22 T cell receptor beta chains reported below all come from one sample, sequenced in a study of cytomegalovirus exposure and HLA in healthy donors. A multiplex PCR was run with 60 Vbeta primers and 13 Jbeta primers. Assay: immunoSEQ multiplex PCR; the TCRdb copy retains only in-frame clones and omits some. The sample includes roughly 150,000 clones, around three quarters seen only once; the top ten take 2.1%. The sample was PBMCs. These receptors originate from a man aged 40-50 years in good health and CMV-seronegative.

V is TRBV19 and J is TRBJ2-4, with 11 bases lining up with TRBD2. Germline CDR1 is LNHDA and CDR2 is SQIVND (reference sequence). The CDR3 length is 14 residues. Unmatched junction bases numbered 5, after V lost 5 bases and J lost 8 bases. CDR3 sequence reads: CASSEASGRHIQYF. The CDR3 DNA is TGTGCCAGTAGTGAAGCTAGCGGGAGGCACATTCAGTACTTC.

The rearrangement uses TRBV30 and TRBJ2-7; unclear D gene. The V and J ends lost 4 bases and 7 bases respectively, with 17 bases between them. The CDR3 sequence is 13 residues long. Per germline, CDR1 GTSNPN and CDR2 SVGIG (reference sequence). CDR3 sequence reads: CAWKQLAPWEQYF. The CDR3 DNA reads as TGTGCCTGGAAACAGCTGGCTCCGTGGGAGCAGTACTTC.

The chain carries TRBV4-1 and TRBJ1-4, with TRBD1 identical over 11 bases. The length of the CDR3 is 14 residues. Losses at the gene ends were 4 bases for V and 14 bases for J; bases not matched to a gene: 9. CDR1 is MGHRA, CDR2 YSYEKL, per germline. CDR3 in amino acids: CASSPGQGVRSLFF. CDR3 DNA sequence: TGCGCCAGCAGCCCGGGACAGGGGGTCAGGTCTCTGTTTTTT.

This clone was seen a few times. This rearrangement joins TRBV19 to TRBJ2-7; 7 positions agree with TRBD1. Germline CDR1 and CDR2: LNHDA and SQIVND (reference sequence). V was pared by 4 bases and J by 3 bases, with 12 bases of the junction left unmatched. The CDR3 is made up of 16 amino acids. The chain's CDR3 is CASSSLTGRPIYEQYF. The CDR3 nucleotides read TGTGCCAGTAGTAGCCTGACAGGGCGACCTATCTACGAGCAGTACTTC.

This sequence joins TRBV6-6 and TRBJ2-1; the match to TRBD2 covers 9 bases. Looked up from germline, CDR1 is MNHNY and CDR2 is SVGAGI (reference sequence). V lost 5 bases to trimming and J lost 3 bases; unmatched junction nucleotides: 8. The CDR3 is 16 amino acids. The CDR3 sequence is CASSPNPSGIYNEQFF. The CDR3 DNA reads as TGTGCCAGCAGTCCTAATCCTAGCGGGATCTACAATGAGCAGTTCTTC.

The genes are TRBV5-6 and TRBJ1-1, with 7 positions matching TRBD1. The trim removed 2 bases at V and 4 bases at J, leaving 8 bases unmatched. Per germline, CDR1 SGHDT and CDR2 YYEEEE. The CDR3 length is 15 residues. CDR3: CASSLGTASGTEAFF. CDR3 nucleotides: TGTGCCAGCAGCTTAGGGACAGCATCGGGCACTGAAGCTTTCTTT. The complete variable domain, with remaining parts taken from reference TRBV5-6 and TRBJ1-1, reads DAGVTQSPTHLIKTRGQQVTLRCSPKSGHDTVSWYQQALGQGPQFIFQYYEEEERQRGNFPDRFSGHQFPNYSSELNVNALLLGDSALYLCASSLGTASGTEAFFGQGTRLTVV.

The chain links TRBV7-3 to TRBJ1-6; maybe TRBD1 (5 bases). Trimming left V 5 bases short and J 13 bases short, with 18 bases between. This CDR3 region has 14 residues. Germline lookup yields CDR1 SGHTA and CDR2 FQGTGA. CDR3 residues: CASSMSLSGSPLHF. CDR3 nucleotides: TGTGCCAGCAGCATGAGTCTGTCAGGGTCGCCCCTCCACTTT.

The chain couples TRBV11-2 to TRBJ2-5; tentatively, D is TRBD2 (6 bases). The CDR3 has 15 amino acids. Germline CDR1 is SGHAT and CDR2 is FQNNGV. V was pared by 5 bases and J by 5 bases, with 18 bases between. CDR3 loop: CASSQTSYEGETQYF. CDR3 nucleotides: TGTGCCAGCAGCCAAACTAGCTATGAGGGGGAGACCCAGTACTTC.

The V call is TRBV2, the J call TRBJ2-2, with D tentatively TRBD2 (6 bases). V dropped 0 bases and J dropped 3 bases, with 14 bases sitting between them. The CDR3 loop spans 17 amino acids. CDR1 SNHLY and CDR2 FYNNEI come from the germline V gene. In DNA, the CDR3 is TGTGCCAGCAGTGAAGCTCCCGGAGGGGCTTACACCGGGGAGCTGTTTTTT. It is translated as CASSEAPGGAYTGELFF.

The chain uses TRBV5-4 and TRBJ1-1; D uncertain. The V and J ends lost 0 bases and 0 bases respectively, with 6 bases between them. Germline V gene sequence: CDR1 SGHNT, CDR2 YYREEE (reference sequence). The CDR3 totals 14 residues. The CDR3: CASSLELMNTEAFF. The CDR3 DNA follows: TGTGCCAGCAGCTTGGAGCTCATGAACACTGAAGCTTTCTTT.

The V call is TRBV4-3, the J call TRBJ2-7; D not resolved. V shed 1 base and J shed 6 bases, with 7 bases lying between them. The CDR3 consists of 12 residues. The V gene's germline CDR1 is LGHNA and CDR2 YSLEER. The CDR3 coding sequence is TGCGCCAGCAGCCAAGCGAACGGCGAGCAGTACTTC. Its protein product is CASSQANGEQYF.

About this clone: The junction departs from germline at one end; a sequencing error may be responsible. The chain uses TRBV30 and TRBJ1-2, with no clear D. Germline CDR1 reads GTSNPN; CDR2 reads SVGIG (reference sequence). The CDR3 has 13 residues. The CDR3 protein is CAWSVRLTLGYPF. DNA for the CDR3: TGTGCCTGGAGTGTCCGGCTTACATTGGGCTACCCCTTC.

DNA of the CDR3: TGCGCCAGCAGCTTTAGGGGGACGGGACTAGCCACAGGGGAGACCCAGTACTTC. This codes for CASSFRGTGLATGETQYF. This chain links TRBV5-1 with TRBJ2-5; 9 bases are shared with TRBD2. The CDR3 spans 18 residues. Trimming took 2 bases from V and 5 from J; bases not matched to a gene: 16. Germline V gene data show CDR1 as SGHRS and CDR2 as YFSETQ.

This sequence joins TRBV2 and TRBJ2-5; D perhaps matches TRBD1 (6 bases). Between the trimmed V and J ends, which lost 4 bases and 1 base, there was a span of 16 bases. CDR1 and CDR2 (germline): SNHLY, FYNNEI. The CDR3 length is 16 residues. CDR3 protein: CASSVSRGAAQETQYF. As DNA, the CDR3 is TGTGCCAGCAGTGTTTCCAGGGGAGCTGCCCAAGAGACCCAGTACTTC.

The V call is TRBV9, the J call TRBJ2-1; 9 nucleotides line up with TRBD2. The ends lost 1 base at V and 5 bases at J; junction bases unmatched: 4. Germline lookup yields CDR1 SGDLS and CDR2 YYNGEE. This CDR3 contains 15 residues. The CDR3 region has the DNA TGTGCCAGCAGCGTAAGCGGGGGGAATAACAATGAGCAGTTCTTC. Protein product: CASSVSGGNNNEQFF.

V is TRBV27 and J is TRBJ1-5, with a weak D call TRBD1 (5 bases). This CDR3 comprises 14 residues. Per germline, CDR1 MNHEY and CDR2 SMNVEV (reference sequence). Trimming removed 0 bases from V and 5 bases from J, with 8 bases in between. CDR3 nucleotide sequence: TGTGCCAGCAGTTTATCCAGGGTGGATCAGCCCCAGCATTTT. It specifies CASSLSRVDQPQHF.

A few counts support this clone. The chain recombines TRBV12-5 with TRBJ2-1, with D perhaps TRBD1 (6 bases). The CDR3 spans 14 residues. V dropped 6 bases and J dropped 9 bases, with 18 bases sitting between them. Germline loops: CDR1 LGHNT, CDR2 FRNRAP. The CDR3 DNA reads TGTGCTAGTGGCCACGGGACAAAAACGGGTGAGCAGTTCTTC. Translated: CASGHGTKTGEQFF. The full variable domain, rest sourced from reference TRBV12-5 and TRBJ2-1, is DARVTQTPRHKVTEMGQEVTMRCQPILGHNTVFWYRQTMMQGLELLAYFRNRAPLDDSGMPKDRFSAEMPDATLATLKIQPSEPRDSAVYFCASGHGTKTGEQFFGPGTRLTVL.

This clone has just a few counts. The rearrangement uses TRBV5-1 and TRBJ2-7, with TRBD1 as a possible D gene (5 bases). CDR3 length equals 15 residues. The germline V and J ends were trimmed by 0 bases and 3 bases, with 13 bases remaining between them. CDR1 SGHRS and CDR2 YFSETQ come from the germline V gene. The CDR3 sequence: CASSLDTGGLYEQYF. The CDR3 DNA reads as TGCGCCAGCAGCTTGGATACAGGTGGCCTCTACGAGCAGTACTTC.

The J gene is TRBJ1-5, the V gene TRBV30; 7 positions match TRBD1. V lost 6 bases to trimming and J lost 2 bases; unmatched junction nucleotides: 1. The germline V gene has CDR1 GTSNPN and CDR2 SVGIG (reference sequence). This CDR3 comprises 12 residues. Written as DNA, the CDR3 is TGTGCCTGCGGACAGGGCAATCAGCCCCAGCATTTT. This codes for CACGQGNQPQHF.

The chain joins TRBV10-1 to TRBJ2-7, with 10 bases fitting TRBD2. The germline V gene encodes CDR1 WNHNN and CDR2 SYGVQD (reference sequence). The J segment lost 4 bases and the V segment lost 0 bases, leaving 3 bases of the junction unmatched. This CDR3 has 15 residues. This CDR3 reads CASSESSSGSYEQYF. CDR3 bases: TGCGCCAGCAGTGAGTCGTCTAGCGGGAGTTACGAGCAGTACTTC.

The chain recombines TRBV11-2 with TRBJ2-7; no clear D. Germline V gene data show CDR1 as SGHAT and CDR2 as FQNNGV. Trimming left V 1 base short and J 7 bases short, with 14 bases between. The CDR3 consists of 14 residues. The chain's CDR3 is CASSLAIRATEQYF. CDR3 nucleotides: TGTGCCAGCAGCTTAGCAATCCGAGCGACGGAGCAGTACTTC. Full variable domain (outside the CDR3, taken from reference TRBV11-2 and TRBJ2-7): EAGVAQSPRYKIIEKRQSVAFWCNPISGHATLYWYQQILGQGPKLLIQFQNNGVVDDSQLPKDRFSAERLKGVDSTLKIQPAKLEDSAVYLCASSLAIRATEQYFGPGTRLTVT.

This clone was counted only a few times. The chain employs TRBV27 and TRBJ2-3; 14 bases are shared with TRBD2. The CDR3 extends over 18 amino acids. V lost 5 bases and J lost 3; bases outside the gene matches: 10. Germline V gene sequence: CDR1 MNHEY, CDR2 SMNVEV (reference sequence). The CDR3 spells CASSGETSGGVLTDTQYF. In nucleotides, the CDR3 is TGTGCCAGCAGTGGGGAGACTAGCGGGGGGGTTCTGACAGATACGCAGTATTTT.